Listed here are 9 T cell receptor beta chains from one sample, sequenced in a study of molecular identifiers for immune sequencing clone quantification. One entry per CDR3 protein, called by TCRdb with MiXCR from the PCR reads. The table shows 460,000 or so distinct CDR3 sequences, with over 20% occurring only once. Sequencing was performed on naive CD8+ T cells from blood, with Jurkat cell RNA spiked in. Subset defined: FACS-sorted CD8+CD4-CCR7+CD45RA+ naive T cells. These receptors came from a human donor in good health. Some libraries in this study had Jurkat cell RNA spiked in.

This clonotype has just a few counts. The CDR3, as DNA: TGTGCCAGCAGGATAGCGGGGGGGTTCTACAATGAGCAGTTCTTC. This codes for CASRIAGGFYNEQFF. The genes are TRBV2 and TRBJ2-1, with 11 nucleotides matching TRBD2. With 6 bases clipped from V and 3 bases from J, the junction kept 4 bases outside the gene matches. This CDR3 has 15 residues. The germline gives CDR1 SNHLY, CDR2 FYNNEI.

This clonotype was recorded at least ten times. The CDR3 nucleotides are TGCGCCAGCAGCCAACAATTTCCCGACGGCTACTACGAGCAGTACTTC. Translating gives CASSQQFPDGYYEQYF. The chain links TRBV4-3 to TRBJ2-7, with unresolved D. Germline assignment: CDR1 LGHNA and CDR2 YSLEER. This CDR3 has 16 amino acids. The V end was cut by 2 bases, the J end by 3 bases, with 17 bases between.

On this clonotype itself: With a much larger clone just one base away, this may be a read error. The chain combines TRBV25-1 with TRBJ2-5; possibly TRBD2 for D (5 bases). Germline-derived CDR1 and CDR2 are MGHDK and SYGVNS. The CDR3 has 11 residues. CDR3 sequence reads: CAGSDAGTQYF. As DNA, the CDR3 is TGTGCCGGCAGTGACGCGGGGACCCAGTACTTC.

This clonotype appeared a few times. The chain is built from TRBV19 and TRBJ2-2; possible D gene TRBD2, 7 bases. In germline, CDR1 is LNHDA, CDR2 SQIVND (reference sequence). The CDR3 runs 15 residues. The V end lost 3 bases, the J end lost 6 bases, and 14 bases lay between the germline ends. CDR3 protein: CASSIGGRGAGELFF. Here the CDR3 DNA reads TGTGCCAGTAGTATTGGGGGCCGGGGGGCCGGGGAGCTGTTTTTT.

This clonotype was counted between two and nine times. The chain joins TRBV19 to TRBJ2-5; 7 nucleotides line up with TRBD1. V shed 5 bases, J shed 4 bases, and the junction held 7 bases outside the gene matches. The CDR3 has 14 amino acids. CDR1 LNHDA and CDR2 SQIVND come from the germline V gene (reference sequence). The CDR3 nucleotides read TGTGCCAGTAGTGTACAGGGGTTGGTAGAGACCCAGTACTTC. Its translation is CASSVQGLVETQYF.

The CDR3 loop reads CASSWDRGIGTDTQYF. In DNA, the CDR3 is TGTGCCAGCAGTTGGGACAGGGGGATCGGTACAGATACGCAGTATTTT. The chain combines TRBV27 with TRBJ2-3; 11 nucleotides align to TRBD1. There are 16 residues in the CDR3. The V gene's germline CDR1 is MNHEY and CDR2 SMNVEV (reference sequence). Trimming removed 4 bases from V and 3 bases from J; junction bases left unmatched: 6.

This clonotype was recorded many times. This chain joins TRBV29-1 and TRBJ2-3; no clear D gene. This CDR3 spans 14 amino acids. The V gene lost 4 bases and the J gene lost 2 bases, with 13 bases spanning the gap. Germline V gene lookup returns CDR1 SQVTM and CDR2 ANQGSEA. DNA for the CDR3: TGCAGCGTTGTTCGCCAGAGTGACACAGATACGCAGTATTTT. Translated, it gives CSVVRQSDTDTQYF.

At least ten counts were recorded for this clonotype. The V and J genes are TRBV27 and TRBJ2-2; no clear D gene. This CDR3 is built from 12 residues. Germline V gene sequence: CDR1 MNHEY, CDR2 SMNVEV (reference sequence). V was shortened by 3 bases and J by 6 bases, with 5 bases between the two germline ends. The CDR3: CASSFGAGELFF. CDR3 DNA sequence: TGTGCCAGCAGTTTTGGTGCCGGGGAGCTGTTTTTT.

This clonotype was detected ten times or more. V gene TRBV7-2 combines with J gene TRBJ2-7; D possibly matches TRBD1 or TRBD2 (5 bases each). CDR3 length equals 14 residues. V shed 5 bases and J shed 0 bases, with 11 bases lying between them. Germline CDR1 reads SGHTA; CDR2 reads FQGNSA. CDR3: CASSLPGTSYEQYF. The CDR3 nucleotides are TGTGCCAGCAGCCTTCCCGGGACCTCCTACGAGCAGTACTTC.